What follows is one T cell receptor beta chain and its context. The data were obtained in a study of blood T cell repertoires in COVID-19. The CDR3 loop spans 17 amino acids. The J segment lost 2 bases and the V segment lost 5 bases, leaving 13 bases of the junction unmatched. Germline V gene lookup returns CDR1 LGHDT and CDR2 YNNKEL (reference sequence). Assay: immunoSEQ multiplex PCR; the TCRdb copy retains only in-frame clones and omits some. The repertoire has some 150,000 clones, approximately 86% of them found once; the top ten carry around 3.5%. Material for sequencing was peripheral blood. J is TRBJ2-5 and V is TRBV3-1 (or the pseudogene TRBV3-2), with 8 bases that match TRBD2. The source of this sequence is an older man with acute or convalescent COVID-19. The CDR3 spells CASSTRWSSGPQETQYF. DNA for the CDR3: TGTGCCAGCAGCACCCGGTGGTCTAGCGGGCCTCAAGAGACCCAGTACTTC.